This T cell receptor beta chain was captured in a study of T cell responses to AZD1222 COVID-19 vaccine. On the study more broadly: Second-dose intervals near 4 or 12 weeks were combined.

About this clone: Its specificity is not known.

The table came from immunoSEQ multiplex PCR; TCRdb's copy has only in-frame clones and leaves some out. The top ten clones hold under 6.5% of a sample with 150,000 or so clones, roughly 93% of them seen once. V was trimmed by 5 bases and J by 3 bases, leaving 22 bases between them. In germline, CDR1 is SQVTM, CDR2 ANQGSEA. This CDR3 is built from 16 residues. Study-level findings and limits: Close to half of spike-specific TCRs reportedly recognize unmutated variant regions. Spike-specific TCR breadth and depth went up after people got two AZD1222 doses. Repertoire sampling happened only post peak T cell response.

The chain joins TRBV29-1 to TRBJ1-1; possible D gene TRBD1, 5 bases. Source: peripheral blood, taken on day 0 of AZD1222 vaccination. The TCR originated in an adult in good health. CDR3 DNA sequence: TGCAGCGTTCTGGCCCCCGGGGGTGGATTGGACACTGAAGCTTTCTTT. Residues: CSVLAPGGGLDTEAFF. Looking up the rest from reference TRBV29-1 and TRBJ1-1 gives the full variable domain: SAVISQKPSRDICQRGTSLTIQCQVDSQVTMMFWYRQQPGQSLTLIATANQGSEATYESGFVIDKFPISRPNLTFSTLTVSNMSPEDSSIYLCSVLAPGGGLDTEAFFGQGTRLTVV.